A single sample gave rise to the 29 T cell receptor beta chains below, sequenced in a study of blood T cell repertoires in COVID-19. TCRdb's table, derived via immunoSEQ multiplex PCR, lists solely in-frame clones and lacks some. The table has hundreds of thousands of clones, approximately 90% seen once. Sequenced: PBMCs or T cells enriched from blood (not recorded which). Receptors were obtained from a man aged 40-50 years who had recovered from COVID-19.

This clone was counted a few times. The rearrangement joins TRBV19 to TRBJ2-6, with D possibly TRBD2 on 5 matching bases. The germline CDR1 and CDR2 sequences are LNHDA and SQIVND (reference sequence). V lost 3 bases and J lost 1, with 10 bases in between. CDR3 length: 16 residues. The CDR3 sequence is CASSIFEGSGANVLTF. In DNA, the CDR3 is TGTGCCAGTAGTATTTTCGAGGGATCTGGGGCCAACGTCCTGACTTTC.

The gene calls are TRBV4-3 and TRBJ2-7; 7 nucleotides align to TRBD1. Germline CDR1 is LGHNA and CDR2 is YSLEER. The length of the CDR3 is 16 residues. The trim removed 0 bases at V and 0 bases at J, leaving 5 bases unmatched. CDR3 in DNA: TGCGCCAGCAGCCAAGAGGACAGGTCGAGCTCCTACGAGCAGTACTTC. Residues: CASSQEDRSSSYEQYF.

The chain employs TRBV27 and TRBJ1-1; no clear D. The CDR3 contains 15 residues. Trimming took off 5 bases at V and 5 bases at J, with 18 bases between the two ends. Germline values: CDR1 MNHEY, CDR2 SMNVEV (reference sequence). In DNA, the CDR3 is TGTGCCAGCAGTCCTAAAGGACTTTTCGGAACTGAAGCTTTCTTT. As protein: CASSPKGLFGTEAFF.

The count of this clone is one. The rearrangement joins TRBV3-1 (or the pseudogene TRBV3-2) to TRBJ2-7, with 9 bases lining up with TRBD1. Trimming cost V 4 bases and J 1 base; bases outside gene matches: 8. There are 16 residues in the CDR3. Per the germline V gene, CDR1 is LGHDT and CDR2 is YNNKEL (reference sequence). DNA of the CDR3: TGTGCCAGCAGCCCTCGGGACAGGGAGAATTCCTACGAGCAGTACTTC. Translated: CASSPRDRENSYEQYF.

The DNA of the CDR3 is TGTGCCTGGAGTCTTGGGGGGGGTGGGCACAATGAGCAGTTCTTC. Translation gives CAWSLGGGGHNEQFF. This chain uses TRBV30 with TRBJ2-1, with 7 bases aligning to TRBD2. V was pared by 2 bases and J by 5 bases, with 9 bases of the junction left unmatched. In germline, CDR1 is GTSNPN, CDR2 SVGIG (reference sequence). CDR3 length equals 15 residues.

The rearrangement links TRBV2 to TRBJ2-2, with D hard to call. There are 16 residues in the CDR3. Trimming left V 1 base short and J 0 bases short, with 9 bases between. Germline CDR1 reads SNHLY; CDR2 reads FYNNEI. CDR3 in DNA: TGTGCCAGCAGTGAAGAACAGCTATCGAACACCGGGGAGCTGTTTTTT. As protein: CASSEEQLSNTGELFF.

The chain combines TRBV7-2 with TRBJ2-1, with 7 bases matching TRBD2. Trimming at V came to 3 bases and at J to 3 bases, leaving 5 bases not matched to a gene. CDR1 is SGHTA, CDR2 FQGNSA, per germline. The CDR3 has 15 residues. CDR3 sequence: CASSFAGENYNEQFF. CDR3 sequence (DNA): TGTGCCAGCAGCTTCGCGGGGGAAAACTACAATGAGCAGTTCTTC.

This chain links TRBV12-3 or TRBV12-4 with TRBJ1-2; TRBD1 agrees at 9 bases. The V gene end was trimmed by 5 bases and the J gene end by 8 bases; junction bases not matched to a gene: 3. This CDR3 comprises 12 residues. CDR3 in amino acids: CASSGTGSGYTF. Written as DNA, the CDR3 is TGTGCCAGCAGTGGGACAGGGAGCGGCTACACCTTC.

This chain connects TRBV7-7 to TRBJ1-1, with no clear D. Per the germline V gene, CDR1 is SSHAT and CDR2 is FNYEAQ (reference sequence). The CDR3 consists of 13 residues. V lost 3 bases, J lost 2 bases, and 7 bases lay in between. The CDR3 protein is CASSLQENTEAFF. CDR3 nucleotide sequence: TGTGCCAGCAGCTTGCAGGAAAACACTGAAGCTTTCTTT.

This chain uses TRBV6-5 with TRBJ2-2; 7 nucleotides line up with TRBD1. Germline V CDR1 and CDR2: MNHEY, SVGAGI. CDR3 length equals 14 residues. Losses at the gene ends were 2 bases for V and 4 bases for J; bases not matched to a gene: 1. CDR3 nucleotides: TGTGCCAGCAGTTACGCAGGGGGCACCGGGGAGCTGTTTTTT. Residues: CASSYAGGTGELFF.

The chain employs TRBV27 and TRBJ1-4; 9 nucleotides match TRBD1. CDR3 length: 22 amino acids. Per the germline V gene, CDR1 is MNHEY and CDR2 is SMNVEV (reference sequence). Germline trimming cut 0 bases from V and 0 bases from J; bases unmatched to any gene: 17. CDR3 protein: CASSLSPFPGQGSTPTNEKLFF. CDR3 nucleotide sequence: TGTGCCAGCAGTTTATCACCGTTCCCGGGACAGGGTTCCACACCAACTAATGAAAAACTGTTTTTT.

The chain carries TRBV5-3 and TRBJ1-1, with no clear D. TRBV5-3 is an open reading frame, and its role is uncertain. The ends were cut back, 1 base at V and 3 bases at J, with 13 bases in the middle. The CDR3 has 15 residues. CDR3 in DNA: TGTGCCAGAAGCTTGCTTCTACCCGGGGACACTGAAGCTTTCTTT. Its translation is CARSLLLPGDTEAFF.

The rearrangement uses TRBV6-4 and TRBJ2-1; D not certain. Germline loops: CDR1 MRHNA, CDR2 SNTAGT. The length of the CDR3 is 14 residues. The ends were cut back, 5 bases at V and 0 bases at J, with 8 bases in the middle. The CDR3 is CASSPRGSYNEQFF. CDR3 nucleotides: TGTGCCAGCAGTCCCCGCGGCTCCTACAATGAGCAGTTCTTC.

The chain combines TRBV5-4 with TRBJ2-7; weak D call: TRBD1 (6 bases). The CDR3 is made up of 16 amino acids. The ends were cut back, 2 bases at V and 0 bases at J, with 15 bases in the middle. The V gene's germline CDR1 is SGHNT and CDR2 YYREEE (reference sequence). The CDR3 DNA follows: TGTGCCAGCAGCTTTCCCCTACGGGACAACTCCTACGAGCAGTACTTC. Translating gives CASSFPLRDNSYEQYF.

The chain couples TRBV18 to TRBJ1-4, with TRBD1 matching 7 bases. The trim removed 3 bases at V and 12 bases at J, leaving 4 bases unmatched. The CDR3 has 12 residues. CDR1 and CDR2 from the germline V gene are KGHSH and LQKENI. The CDR3 sequence is CASSPDRAELFF. CDR3 nucleotide sequence: TGTGCCAGCTCACCCGACAGGGCAGAACTGTTTTTT.

The chain combines TRBV7-9 with TRBJ2-1; TRBD1 is a possible D gene (5 bases). This CDR3 has 13 amino acids. Trimming took 8 bases from V and 7 from J, leaving 15 bases between them. Germline V CDR1 and CDR2: SEHNR, FQNEAQ (reference sequence). The CDR3 loop reads CASLPQGPNEQFF. DNA for the CDR3: TGTGCCAGCCTGCCCCAGGGCCCGAATGAGCAGTTCTTC.

V and J are TRBV6-5 and TRBJ2-3; the D is unclear. V gave up 10 bases and J gave up 0 bases, with 14 bases separating them. CDR1 is MNHEY and CDR2 is SVGAGI in the germline V gene. The CDR3 is 14 amino acids. The CDR3 is CATSAVFSTDTQYF. The CDR3 DNA reads as TGTGCCACCTCTGCGGTGTTTAGCACAGATACGCAGTATTTT.

The gene calls are TRBV6-5 and TRBJ2-1; 10 bases are a match to TRBD1. The CDR3 has 15 residues. V lost 6 bases to trimming and J lost 4 bases; unmatched junction nucleotides: 6. Germline assignment: CDR1 MNHEY and CDR2 SVGAGI. CDR3 nucleotides: TGTGCCAGCAGCCGCGACAGGGGGCTTTACAATGAGCAGTTCTTC. Translated: CASSRDRGLYNEQFF.

V usage is TRBV25-1 and J usage is TRBJ1-1; tentative D call: TRBD1 (6 bases). Trimming removed 3 bases at V and 0 bases at J, with 8 bases between. CDR3 length equals 14 residues. CDR1 and CDR2 from the germline V gene are MGHDK and SYGVNS. CDR3 bases: TGTGCCAGCAGTGACACAGGGCTGAACACTGAAGCTTTCTTT. Amino acids: CASSDTGLNTEAFF.

The rearrangement uses TRBV23-1 and TRBJ2-7, with TRBD1 matching 8 bases. TRBV23-1 carries the ORF label, with uncertain function. After removal of 6 bases from V and 0 bases from J, the junction contained 4 bases not matched to a gene. The CDR3 runs to 14 residues. The chain's CDR3 is CASSPGGSSYEQYF. In DNA form, the CDR3 reads TGCGCCAGCAGCCCAGGGGGCAGCTCCTACGAGCAGTACTTC.

Comment on this clone: The sample contains more than one DNA sequence encoding this CDR3. The DNA of the CDR3 is TGTGCCAGCAGCTTAAGAGGGAGCTCCTACAATGAGCAGTTCTTC. Translation gives CASSLRGSSYNEQFF. The rearrangement uses TRBV7-9 and TRBJ2-1; D might be TRBD2 (5 bases). The V gene lost 2 bases and the J gene lost 0 bases, with 8 bases spanning the gap. In germline, CDR1 is SEHNR, CDR2 FQNEAQ (reference sequence). This CDR3 spans 15 amino acids.

The chain recombines TRBV6-5 with TRBJ2-5, with 7 nucleotides matching TRBD2. Per germline, CDR1 MNHEY and CDR2 SVGAGI. The CDR3 has 15 amino acids. J was trimmed by 0 bases and V by 2 bases; bases with no gene match: 3. The CDR3 sequence is CASSYVGLNQETQYF. The CDR3, as DNA: TGTGCCAGCAGTTACGTGGGACTAAACCAAGAGACCCAGTACTTC.

This chain connects TRBV30 to TRBJ1-1, with D unresolved. V shed 4 bases and J shed 8 bases, with 11 bases lying between them. Germline CDR1 GTSNPN, CDR2 SVGIG (reference sequence). This CDR3 region has 11 residues. The CDR3 region has the DNA TGTGCCTGGAAAGAACTCACGGAAGCTTTCTTT. It encodes CAWKELTEAFF.

J is TRBJ1-4 and V is TRBV5-1; D perhaps matches TRBD1 (5 bases). CDR3 size: 14 residues. The V end was cut by 1 base, the J end by 7 bases, with 11 bases between. Germline CDR1 is SGHRS and CDR2 is YFSETQ. The CDR3 loop is CASSLNGGGEKLFF. CDR3 nucleotide sequence: TGCGCCAGCAGCTTGAATGGGGGAGGTGAAAAACTGTTTTTT.

The genes are TRBV9 and TRBJ2-7; perhaps TRBD1 as D (5 bases). The CDR3 covers 13 residues. The V gene's germline CDR1 is SGDLS and CDR2 YYNGEE. V gave up 0 bases and J gave up 5 bases, with 9 bases separating them. CDR3 loop: CASSVVPGNEQYF. The CDR3 nucleotides read TGTGCCAGCAGCGTAGTGCCAGGGAACGAGCAGTACTTC.

This chain uses TRBV27 with TRBJ1-2; 8 nucleotides agree with TRBD1. J was trimmed by 4 bases and V by 6 bases; bases with no gene match: 7. Germline loops: CDR1 MNHEY, CDR2 SMNVEV (reference sequence). This CDR3 comprises 14 residues. CDR3 nucleotide sequence: TGTGCCAGCAGGACTGGACAGGGAGCCTATGGCTACACCTTC. Amino acid sequence: CASRTGQGAYGYTF.

The chain links TRBV5-1 to TRBJ1-1; 7 bases line up with TRBD1. Trimming removed 7 bases from V and 5 bases from J; junction bases left unmatched: 11. The CDR3 loop spans 14 amino acids. The germline CDR1 and CDR2 sequences are SGHRS and YFSETQ. CDR3 in amino acids: CASGITGVRTEAFF. CDR3 coding DNA: TGCGCCAGCGGGATAACAGGGGTGAGGACTGAAGCTTTCTTT.

The chain is built from TRBV28 and TRBJ2-1, with TRBD1 matching over 9 bases. The trim removed 7 bases at V and 8 bases at J, leaving 3 bases unmatched. Germline assignment: CDR1 MDHEN and CDR2 SYDVKM. The CDR3 runs to 12 residues. The CDR3 loop is CASKDRGDEQFF. The CDR3 nucleotides are TGTGCCAGCAAGGACAGGGGCGATGAGCAGTTCTTC. Using reference TRBV28 and TRBJ2-1 for the parts outside the CDR3, the full variable domain is DVKVTQSSRYLVKRTGEKVFLECVQDMDHENMFWYRQDPGLGLRLIYFSYDVKMKEKGDIPEGYSVSREKKERFSLILESASTNQTSMYLCASKDRGDEQFFGPGTRLTVL.

The CDR3 DNA is TGTGCCAGCGGCCGCGGCCTTCGTGGAGATACGCAGTATTTT. Translating it yields CASGRGLRGDTQYF. The J gene is TRBJ2-3, the V gene TRBV6-5; D is uncertain. The CDR3 is 14 residues long. The V gene lost 8 bases and the J gene lost 5 bases, with 17 bases spanning the gap. The V gene's germline CDR1 is MNHEY and CDR2 SVGAGI.